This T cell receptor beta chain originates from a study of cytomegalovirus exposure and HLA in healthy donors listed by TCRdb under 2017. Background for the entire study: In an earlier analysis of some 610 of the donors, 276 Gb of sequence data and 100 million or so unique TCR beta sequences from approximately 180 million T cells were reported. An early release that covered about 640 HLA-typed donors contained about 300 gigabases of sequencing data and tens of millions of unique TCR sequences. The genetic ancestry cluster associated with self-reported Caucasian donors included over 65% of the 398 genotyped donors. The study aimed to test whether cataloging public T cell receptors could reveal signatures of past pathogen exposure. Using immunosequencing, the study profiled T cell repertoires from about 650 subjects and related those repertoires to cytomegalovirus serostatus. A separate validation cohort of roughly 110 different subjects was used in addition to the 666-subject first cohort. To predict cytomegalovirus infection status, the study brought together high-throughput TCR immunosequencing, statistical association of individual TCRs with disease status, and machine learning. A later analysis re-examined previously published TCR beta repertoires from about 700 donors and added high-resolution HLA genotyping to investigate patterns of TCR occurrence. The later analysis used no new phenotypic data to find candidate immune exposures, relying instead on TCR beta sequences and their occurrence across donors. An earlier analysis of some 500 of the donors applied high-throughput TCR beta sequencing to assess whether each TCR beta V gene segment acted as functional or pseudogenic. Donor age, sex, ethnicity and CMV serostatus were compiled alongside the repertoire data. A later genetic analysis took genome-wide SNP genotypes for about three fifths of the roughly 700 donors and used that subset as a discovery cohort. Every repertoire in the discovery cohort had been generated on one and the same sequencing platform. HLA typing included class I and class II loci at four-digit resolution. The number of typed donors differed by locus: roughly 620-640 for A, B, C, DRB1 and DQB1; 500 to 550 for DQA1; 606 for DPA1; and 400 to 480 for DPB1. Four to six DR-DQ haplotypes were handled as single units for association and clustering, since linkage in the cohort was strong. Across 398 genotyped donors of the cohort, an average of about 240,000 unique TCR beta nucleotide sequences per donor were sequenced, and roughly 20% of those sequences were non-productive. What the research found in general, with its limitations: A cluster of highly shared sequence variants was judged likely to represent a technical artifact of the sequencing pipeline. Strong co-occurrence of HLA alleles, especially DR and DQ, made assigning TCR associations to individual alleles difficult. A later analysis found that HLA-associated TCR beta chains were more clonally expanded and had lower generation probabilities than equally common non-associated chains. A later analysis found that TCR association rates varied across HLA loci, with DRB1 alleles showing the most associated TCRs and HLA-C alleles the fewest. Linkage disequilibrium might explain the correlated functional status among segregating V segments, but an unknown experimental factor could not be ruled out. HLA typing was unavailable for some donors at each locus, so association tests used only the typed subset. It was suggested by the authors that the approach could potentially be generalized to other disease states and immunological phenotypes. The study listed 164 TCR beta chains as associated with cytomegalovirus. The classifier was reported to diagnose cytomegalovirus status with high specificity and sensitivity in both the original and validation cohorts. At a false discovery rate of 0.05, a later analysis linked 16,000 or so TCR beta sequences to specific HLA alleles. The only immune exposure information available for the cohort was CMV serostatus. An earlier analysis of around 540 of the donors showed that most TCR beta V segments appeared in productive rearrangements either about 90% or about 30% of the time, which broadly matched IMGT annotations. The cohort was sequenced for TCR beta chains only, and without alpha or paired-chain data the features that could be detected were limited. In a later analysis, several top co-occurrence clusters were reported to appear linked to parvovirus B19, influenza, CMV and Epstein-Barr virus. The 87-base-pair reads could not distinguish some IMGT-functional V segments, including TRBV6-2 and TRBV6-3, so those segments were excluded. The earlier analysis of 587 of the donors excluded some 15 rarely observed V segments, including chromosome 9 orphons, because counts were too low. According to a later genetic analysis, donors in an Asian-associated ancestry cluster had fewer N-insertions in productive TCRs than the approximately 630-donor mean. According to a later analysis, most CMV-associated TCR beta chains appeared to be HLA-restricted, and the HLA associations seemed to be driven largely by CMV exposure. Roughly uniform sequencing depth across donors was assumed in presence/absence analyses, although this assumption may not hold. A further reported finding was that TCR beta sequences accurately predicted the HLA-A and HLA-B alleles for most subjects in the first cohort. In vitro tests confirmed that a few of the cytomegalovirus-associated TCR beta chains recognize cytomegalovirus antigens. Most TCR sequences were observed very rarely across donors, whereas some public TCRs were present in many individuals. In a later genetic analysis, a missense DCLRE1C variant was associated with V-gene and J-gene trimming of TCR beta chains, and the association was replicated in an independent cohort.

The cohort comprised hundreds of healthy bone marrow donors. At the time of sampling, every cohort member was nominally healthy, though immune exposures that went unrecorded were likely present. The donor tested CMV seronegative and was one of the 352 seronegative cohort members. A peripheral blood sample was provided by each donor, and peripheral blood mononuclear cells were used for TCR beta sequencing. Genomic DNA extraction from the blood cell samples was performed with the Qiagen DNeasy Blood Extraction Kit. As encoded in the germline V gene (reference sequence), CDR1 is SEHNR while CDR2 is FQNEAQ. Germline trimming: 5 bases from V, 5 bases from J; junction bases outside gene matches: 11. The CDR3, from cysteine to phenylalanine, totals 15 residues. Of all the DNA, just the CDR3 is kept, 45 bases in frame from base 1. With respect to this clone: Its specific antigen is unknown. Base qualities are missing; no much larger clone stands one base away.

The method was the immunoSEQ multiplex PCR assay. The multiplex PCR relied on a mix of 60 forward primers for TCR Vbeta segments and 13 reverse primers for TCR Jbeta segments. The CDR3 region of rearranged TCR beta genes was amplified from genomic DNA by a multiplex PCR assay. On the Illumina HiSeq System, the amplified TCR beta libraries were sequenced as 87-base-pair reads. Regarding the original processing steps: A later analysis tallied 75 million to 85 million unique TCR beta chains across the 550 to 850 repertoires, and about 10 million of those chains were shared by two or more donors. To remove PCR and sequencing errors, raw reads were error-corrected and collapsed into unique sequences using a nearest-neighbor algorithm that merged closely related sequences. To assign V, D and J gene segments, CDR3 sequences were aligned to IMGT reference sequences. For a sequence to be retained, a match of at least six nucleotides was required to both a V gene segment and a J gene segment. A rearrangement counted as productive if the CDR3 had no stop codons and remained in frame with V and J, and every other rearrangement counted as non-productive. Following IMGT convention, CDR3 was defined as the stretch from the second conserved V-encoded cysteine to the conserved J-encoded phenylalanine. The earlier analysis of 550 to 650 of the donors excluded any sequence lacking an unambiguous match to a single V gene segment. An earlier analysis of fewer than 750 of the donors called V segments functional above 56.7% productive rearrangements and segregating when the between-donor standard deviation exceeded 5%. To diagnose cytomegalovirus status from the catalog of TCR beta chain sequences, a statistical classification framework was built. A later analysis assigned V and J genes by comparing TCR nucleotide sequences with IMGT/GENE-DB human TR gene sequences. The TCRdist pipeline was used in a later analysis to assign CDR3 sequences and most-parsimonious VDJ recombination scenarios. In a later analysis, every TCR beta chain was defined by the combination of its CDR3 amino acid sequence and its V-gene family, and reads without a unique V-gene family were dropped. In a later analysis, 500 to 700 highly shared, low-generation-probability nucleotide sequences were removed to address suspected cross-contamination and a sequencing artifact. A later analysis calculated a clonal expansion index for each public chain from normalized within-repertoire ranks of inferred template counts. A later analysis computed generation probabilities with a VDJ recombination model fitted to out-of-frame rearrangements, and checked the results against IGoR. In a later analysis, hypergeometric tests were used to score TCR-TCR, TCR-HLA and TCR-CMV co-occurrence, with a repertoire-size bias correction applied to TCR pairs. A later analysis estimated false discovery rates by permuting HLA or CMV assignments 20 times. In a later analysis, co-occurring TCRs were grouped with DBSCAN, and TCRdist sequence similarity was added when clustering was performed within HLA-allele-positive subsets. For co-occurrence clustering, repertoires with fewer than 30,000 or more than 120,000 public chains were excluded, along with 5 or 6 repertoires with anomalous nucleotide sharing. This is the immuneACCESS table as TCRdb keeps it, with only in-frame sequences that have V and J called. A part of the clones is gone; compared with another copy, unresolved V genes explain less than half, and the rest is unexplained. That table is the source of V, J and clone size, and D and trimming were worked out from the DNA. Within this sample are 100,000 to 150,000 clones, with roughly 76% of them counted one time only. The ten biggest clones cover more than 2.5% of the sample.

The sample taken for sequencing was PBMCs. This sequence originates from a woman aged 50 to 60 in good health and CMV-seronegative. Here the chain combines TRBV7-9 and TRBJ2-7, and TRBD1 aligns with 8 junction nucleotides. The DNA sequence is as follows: TGTGCCAGCAGCCGCGGCGGCAGGGGGCTCGACGAGCAGTACTTC. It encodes CASSRGGRGLDEQYF. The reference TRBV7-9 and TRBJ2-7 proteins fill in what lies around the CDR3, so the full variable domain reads DTGVSQNPRHKITKRGQNVTFRCDPISEHNRLYWYRQTLGQGPEFLTYFQNEAQLEKSRLLSDRFSAERPKGSFSTLEIQRTEQGDSAMYLCASSRGGRGLDEQYFGPGTRLTVT.